This passage covers 22 T cell receptor beta chains from one sample sequenced in a study of blood T cell repertoires in COVID-19. Sequenced by immunoSEQ multiplex PCR; TCRdb stores in-frame clones only, minus some. The table includes about 220,000 clones, approximately 80% detected once. The sequencing input was peripheral blood. The receptors here all came from a human donor in a cohort sampled during active COVID-19.

This clone was counted a few times. The genes are TRBV5-1 and TRBJ2-1, with D maybe TRBD1 (6 bases). Trimming removed 3 bases at V and 9 bases at J, with 25 bases between. Germline assignment: CDR1 SGHRS and CDR2 YFSETQ. The CDR3 contains 17 residues. CDR3 residues: CASSSFTGTSFRTEQFF. CDR3 bases: TGCGCCAGCAGCTCCTTCACCGGGACAAGTTTCAGGACTGAGCAGTTCTTC. The full variable domain, completed using reference TRBV5-1 and TRBJ2-1, is KAGVTQTPRYLIKTRGQQVTLSCSPISGHRSVSWYQQTPGQGLQFLFEYFSETQRNKGNFPGRFSGRQFSNSRSEMNVSTLELGDSALYLCASSSFTGTSFRTEQFFGPGTRLTVL.

The chain has TRBV27 and TRBJ1-1; 9 positions match TRBD1. The CDR3 is made up of 17 amino acids. Germline V lookup: CDR1 MNHEY, CDR2 SMNVEV (reference sequence). Trimming cost V 6 bases and J 1 base; bases outside gene matches: 12. As DNA, the CDR3 is TGTGCCAGCAGCCGGGGACAGGGCTCTGGAGGGAACACTGAAGCTTTCTTT. This codes for CASSRGQGSGGNTEAFF.

J is TRBJ2-5 and V is TRBV29-1; 13 nucleotides agree with TRBD2. This CDR3 has 14 amino acids. With 6 bases clipped from V and 5 bases from J, the junction kept 6 bases outside the gene matches. CDR1 SQVTM and CDR2 ANQGSEA come from the germline V gene. Here the CDR3 DNA reads TGCAGCGTGCGAGGACTAGCGGGAGTCGAGACCCAGTACTTC. Encoded protein: CSVRGLAGVETQYF.

The CDR3 region has the DNA TGTGCCAGTAGTAACACCTACGAGCAGTACTTC. It translates to CASSNTYEQYF. The chain uses TRBV19 and TRBJ2-7; no firm D call. Germline CDR1 and CDR2: LNHDA and SQIVND (reference sequence). Trimming shortened V by 4 bases and J by 2 bases, and 3 bases separated the two germline ends. The CDR3 sequence is 11 residues long.

The chain uses TRBV4-2 and TRBJ1-2, with TRBD1 as a possible D gene (6 bases). The germline V gene encodes CDR1 LGHNA and CDR2 YNFKEQ. The V end was cut by 4 bases, the J end by 2 bases, with 14 bases between. CDR3 size: 15 residues. The CDR3 reads CASSPLGTTNYGYTF. CDR3 bases: TGTGCCAGCAGCCCCCTGGGGACAACGAACTATGGCTACACCTTC.

The CDR3 bases are TGCGCCAGCAGCCAAGGTCAGGGGGGCCTCGAGCAGTACTTC. It codes for CASSQGQGGLEQYF. V usage is TRBV4-1 and J usage is TRBJ2-7; D may be TRBD1 (7 bases). The CDR3 is 14 residues long. Germline assignment: CDR1 MGHRA and CDR2 YSYEKL. V was pared by 1 base and J by 6 bases, with 13 bases between.

The chain combines TRBV10-3 with TRBJ2-2; TRBD1 is a possible D gene (5 bases). The CDR3 is 14 amino acids. V was shortened by 4 bases and J by 3 bases, with 9 bases between the two germline ends. In germline, CDR1 is ENHRY, CDR2 SYGVKD. CDR3 sequence reads: CAISGSTDTGELFF. CDR3 DNA sequence: TGTGCCATCAGTGGTTCGACAGACACCGGGGAGCTGTTTTTT.

The chain has TRBV2 and TRBJ1-4; D is uncertain. The germline CDR1 and CDR2 sequences are SNHLY and FYNNEI. This CDR3 is 15 amino acids long. V lost 6 bases to trimming and J lost 2 bases, with 13 bases between them. The CDR3: CASSVRGATNEKLFF. In DNA, the CDR3 is TGTGCCAGCAGCGTCCGGGGAGCGACTAATGAAAAACTGTTTTTT.

The chain uses TRBV5-4 and TRBJ2-1; 8 nucleotides align to TRBD2. From germline, CDR1 is SGHNT and CDR2 YYREEE (reference sequence). V shed 3 bases and J 8 bases; nucleotides not matched to a gene: 7. The CDR3 totals 14 residues. The CDR3 spells CASSYGTRRDEQFF. CDR3 bases: TGTGCCAGCAGCTACGGGACTAGGAGGGATGAGCAGTTCTTC. The whole variable domain, remainder taken from reference TRBV5-4 and TRBJ2-1, is ETGVTQSPTHLIKTRGQQVTLRCSSQSGHNTVSWYQQALGQGPQFIFQYYREEENGRGNFPPRFSGLQFPNYSSELNVNALELDDSALYLCASSYGTRRDEQFFGPGTRLTVL.

There are a few counts of this clone. The V gene is TRBV11-2, the J gene TRBJ2-3, with TRBD2 matching over 9 bases. The CDR3 has 14 amino acids. The germline V gene encodes CDR1 SGHAT and CDR2 FQNNGV. Trimming cost V 5 bases and J 2 bases; bases outside gene matches: 2. CDR3 sequence (DNA): TGTGCCAGCAGCCCGGGACTAGCCACAGATACGCAGTATTTT. It encodes CASSPGLATDTQYF.

V is TRBV5-1 and J is TRBJ2-2; D is uncertain. Trimming pared 1 base from V and 6 bases from J, leaving 7 bases between. CDR3 length: 13 amino acids. CDR1 is SGHRS, CDR2 YFSETQ, per germline. CDR3 sequence reads: CASSLMVAGELFF. The DNA for the CDR3 is TGCGCCAGCAGCTTGATGGTAGCCGGGGAGCTGTTTTTT. The whole variable domain, remainder taken from reference TRBV5-1 and TRBJ2-2, is KAGVTQTPRYLIKTRGQQVTLSCSPISGHRSVSWYQQTPGQGLQFLFEYFSETQRNKGNFPGRFSGRQFSNSRSEMNVSTLELGDSALYLCASSLMVAGELFFGEGSRLTVL.

This clone was seen a single time. The chain joins TRBV28 to TRBJ2-7, with D hard to call. The germline V gene encodes CDR1 MDHEN and CDR2 SYDVKM. V lost 5 bases and J 1 base, leaving 12 bases between the germline ends. This CDR3 contains 14 residues. The CDR3 region has the DNA TGTGCCAGCAGTAGTGGTCAGGCTTCCTACGAGCAGTACTTC. This codes for CASSSGQASYEQYF.

This chain links TRBV6-1 with TRBJ1-4, with D tentatively TRBD1 (5 bases). V lost 4 bases, J lost 0 bases, and 12 bases lay in between. The CDR3 length is 16 residues. Germline values: CDR1 MNHNS, CDR2 SASEGT. The CDR3 DNA is TGTGCCAGCAGTGGCCGGACACTTGCAACTAATGAAAAACTGTTTTTT. It translates to CASSGRTLATNEKLFF.

This clone turned up a few times. The chain couples TRBV4-1 to TRBJ1-2; D might be TRBD1 (5 bases). The germline V and J ends were trimmed by 4 bases and 4 bases, with 13 bases remaining between them. From germline, CDR1 is MGHRA and CDR2 YSYEKL. The CDR3 runs 14 residues. The chain's CDR3 is CASSPGSISYGYTF. Here the CDR3 DNA reads TGCGCCAGCAGCCCAGGGTCCATTTCCTATGGCTACACCTTC.

The rearrangement links TRBV5-1 to TRBJ2-2; 7 bases are a match to TRBD1. V shed 2 bases, J shed 3 bases, and the junction held 7 bases outside the gene matches. This CDR3 is 16 amino acids long. CDR1 is SGHRS, CDR2 YFSETQ, per germline. DNA of the CDR3: TGCGCCAGCAGCTTCTCCTACAGGGGTGACACCGGGGAGCTGTTTTTT. It yields the protein CASSFSYRGDTGELFF.

V gene TRBV3-1 (or the pseudogene TRBV3-2) combines with J gene TRBJ2-5; no firm D call. This CDR3 has 14 amino acids. Looked up from germline, CDR1 is LGHDT and CDR2 is YNNKEL (reference sequence). Trimming shortened V by 5 bases and J by 1 base, and 11 bases separated the two germline ends. The DNA of the CDR3 is TGTGCCAGCAGCTCCCGGATAGCCCAAGAGACCCAGTACTTC. Translating it yields CASSSRIAQETQYF.

In this sample, this clone turned up once. The rearrangement joins TRBV10-3 to TRBJ2-5; 12 nucleotides agree with TRBD1. V dropped 4 bases and J dropped 6; count of bases not matched to a gene: 6. The CDR3 length is 15 residues. Germline values: CDR1 ENHRY, CDR2 SYGVKD. CDR3: CAISGGTGGWKTQYF. CDR3 DNA sequence: TGTGCCATCAGTGGAGGGACAGGGGGCTGGAAGACCCAGTACTTC.

The V gene is TRBV5-1, the J gene TRBJ2-3, with D perhaps TRBD1 (6 bases). Germline V gene sequence: CDR1 SGHRS, CDR2 YFSETQ. The CDR3 covers 14 residues. Trimming left V 5 bases short and J 2 bases short, with 12 bases between. The CDR3 reads CASSAGGVTDTQYF. In DNA form, the CDR3 reads TGCGCCAGCAGTGCTGGGGGCGTCACAGATACGCAGTATTTT.

The chain has TRBV28 and TRBJ1-3, with 10 nucleotides matching TRBD1. The junction had 13 bases not matched to a gene; V was cut back by 5 bases and J by 3 bases. The CDR3 is made up of 18 amino acids. Germline loops: CDR1 MDHEN, CDR2 SYDVKM. CDR3 amino acids: CASSEVTGGEDYGNTIYF. The DNA of the CDR3 is TGTGCCAGCAGTGAAGTGACAGGGGGCGAGGACTATGGAAACACCATATATTTT.

This rearrangement joins TRBV28 to TRBJ2-3; tentatively, D is TRBD1 (6 bases). Trimming took off 6 bases at V and 0 bases at J, with 10 bases between the two ends. The CDR3 extends over 14 amino acids. The germline gives CDR1 MDHEN, CDR2 SYDVKM. The CDR3: CASSFGTSTDTQYF. The CDR3, as DNA: TGTGCCAGCAGCTTCGGGACAAGCACAGATACGCAGTATTTT.

This clone was picked up one time. CDR3 region: CASSQASGFGYTF. CDR3 DNA sequence: TGTGCCAGCAGCCAAGCGTCAGGGTTTGGCTACACCTTC. This chain uses TRBV14 with TRBJ1-2; tentative D call: TRBD1 (5 bases). Germline loops: CDR1 SGHDN, CDR2 FVKESK. CDR3 length equals 13 residues. V dropped 1 base and J dropped 7 bases, with 10 bases sitting between them.

There are a few counts of this clone. The rearrangement joins TRBV11-2 to TRBJ2-1; 8 nucleotides line up with TRBD2. The CDR3 totals 13 residues. J was trimmed by 12 bases and V by 0 bases; bases with no gene match: 4. From germline, CDR1 is SGHAT and CDR2 FQNNGV. DNA for the CDR3: TGTGCCAGCAGCTTAGAAGCGGGAGTTGGGCAGTTCTTC. Protein product: CASSLEAGVGQFF.